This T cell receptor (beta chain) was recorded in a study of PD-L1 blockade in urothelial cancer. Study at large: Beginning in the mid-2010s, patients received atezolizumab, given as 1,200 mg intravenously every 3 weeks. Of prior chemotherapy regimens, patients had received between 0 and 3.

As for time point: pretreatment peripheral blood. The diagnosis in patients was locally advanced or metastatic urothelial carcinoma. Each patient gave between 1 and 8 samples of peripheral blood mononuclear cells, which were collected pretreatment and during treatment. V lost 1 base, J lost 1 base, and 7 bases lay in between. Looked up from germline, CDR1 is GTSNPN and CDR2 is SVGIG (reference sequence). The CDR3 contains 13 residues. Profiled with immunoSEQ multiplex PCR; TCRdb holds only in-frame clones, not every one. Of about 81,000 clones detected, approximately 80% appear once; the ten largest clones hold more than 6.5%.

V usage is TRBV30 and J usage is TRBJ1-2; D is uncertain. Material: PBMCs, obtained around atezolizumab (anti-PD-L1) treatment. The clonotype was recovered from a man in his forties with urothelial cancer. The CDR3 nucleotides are TGTGCCTGGAGTGAAGGCGGTAACTATGGCTACACCTTC. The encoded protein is CAWSEGGNYGYTF.